This TCR beta chain was obtained from a study of graft-versus-host responses after intestinal transplantation. Study in general: Those transplanted obtained multivisceral, liver-intestinal, or isolated intestinal grafts. Uniformly, recipients were administered anti-thymocyte globulin induction with subsequent tacrolimus and steroids for 3 to 4 years. Study findings and constraints: Graft-donor T cell macrochimerism coincided with high graft-versus-host to host-versus-graft clonal ratios in allografts. GvH clones appeared in recipient marrow, some first in ileum or blood.

Profiled with immunoSEQ multiplex PCR; TCRdb holds only in-frame clones, not every one. This sample has over 80,000 clones, with around 91% found just once. Turning to this clone: Its antigen is currently unknown.

The V gene's germline CDR1 is LGHNA and CDR2 YSLEER. After removal of 0 bases from V and 4 bases from J, the junction contained 4 bases not matched to a gene. This CDR3 has 16 residues. The TCR originated in a human donor who was the organ donor for an intestinal transplant. Here the sequenced sample was unstimulated CD4+ T cells sorted from spleen or lymph node cells, taken before transplant. The chain links TRBV4-3 to TRBJ2-1; 9 nucleotides align to TRBD2. CDR3 nucleotides: TGCGCCAGCAGCCAAGAGGGGCGGGGGGGATACAATGAGCAGTTCTTC. Protein sequence: CASSQEGRGGYNEQFF.